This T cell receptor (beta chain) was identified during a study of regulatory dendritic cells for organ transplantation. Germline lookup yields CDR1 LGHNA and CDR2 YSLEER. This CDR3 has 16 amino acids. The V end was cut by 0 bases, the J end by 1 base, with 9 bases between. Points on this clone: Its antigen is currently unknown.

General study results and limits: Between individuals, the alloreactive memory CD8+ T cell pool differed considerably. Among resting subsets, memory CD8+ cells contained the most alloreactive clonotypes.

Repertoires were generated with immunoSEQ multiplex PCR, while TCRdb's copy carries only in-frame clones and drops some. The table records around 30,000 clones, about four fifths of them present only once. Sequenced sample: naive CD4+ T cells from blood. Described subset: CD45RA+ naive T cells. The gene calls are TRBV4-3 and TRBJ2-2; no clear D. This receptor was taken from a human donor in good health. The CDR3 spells CASSQEPRRNTGELFF. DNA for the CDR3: TGCGCCAGCAGCCAAGAACCACGGAGGAACACCGGGGAGCTGTTTTTT.